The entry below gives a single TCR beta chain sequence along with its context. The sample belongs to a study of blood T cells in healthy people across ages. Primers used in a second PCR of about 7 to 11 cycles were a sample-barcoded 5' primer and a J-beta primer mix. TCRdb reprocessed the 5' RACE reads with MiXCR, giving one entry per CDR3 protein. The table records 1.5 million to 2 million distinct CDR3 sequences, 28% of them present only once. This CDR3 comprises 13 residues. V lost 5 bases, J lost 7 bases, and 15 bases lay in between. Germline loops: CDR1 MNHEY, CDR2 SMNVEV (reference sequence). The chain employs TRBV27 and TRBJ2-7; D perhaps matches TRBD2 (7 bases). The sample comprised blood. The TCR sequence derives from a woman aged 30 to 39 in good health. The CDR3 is CASSGGGPWEQYF. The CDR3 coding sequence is TGTGCCAGCAGTGGCGGGGGCCCGTGGGAGCAGTACTTC.